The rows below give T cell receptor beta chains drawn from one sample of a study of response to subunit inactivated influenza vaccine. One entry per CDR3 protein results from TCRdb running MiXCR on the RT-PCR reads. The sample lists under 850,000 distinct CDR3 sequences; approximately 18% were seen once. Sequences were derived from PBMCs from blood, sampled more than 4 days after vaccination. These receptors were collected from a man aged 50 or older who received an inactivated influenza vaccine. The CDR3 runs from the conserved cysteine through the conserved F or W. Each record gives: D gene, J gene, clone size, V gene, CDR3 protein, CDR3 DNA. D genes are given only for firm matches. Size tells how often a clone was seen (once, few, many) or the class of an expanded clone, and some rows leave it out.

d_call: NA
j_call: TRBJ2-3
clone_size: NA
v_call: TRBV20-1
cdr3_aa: CSAREPTVTGDTQYF
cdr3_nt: TGCAGTGCTAGAGAACCGACCGTGACAGGAGATACGCAGTATTTT

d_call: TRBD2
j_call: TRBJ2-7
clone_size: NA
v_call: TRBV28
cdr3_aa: CASSPRDYLVYEQYF
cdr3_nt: TGTGCCAGCAGTCCGAGGGACTACTTAGTTTACGAGCAGTACTTC

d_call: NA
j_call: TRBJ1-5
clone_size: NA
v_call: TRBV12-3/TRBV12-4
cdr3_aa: CASSLRGSGGQPQHF
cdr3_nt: TGTGCCAGCAGTTTGAGGGGGTCGGGGGGACAGCCCCAGCATTTT

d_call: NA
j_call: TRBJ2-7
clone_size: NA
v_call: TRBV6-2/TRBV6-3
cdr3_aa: CASTKPSTGRSGEQYF
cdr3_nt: TGTGCCAGCACTAAACCTTCGACAGGGAGGTCTGGCGAGCAGTACTTC

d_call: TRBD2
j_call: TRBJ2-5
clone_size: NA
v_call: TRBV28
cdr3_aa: CASSLGLAGMQETQYF
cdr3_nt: TGTGCCAGCAGTCTTGGACTAGCGGGGATGCAAGAGACCCAGTACTTC

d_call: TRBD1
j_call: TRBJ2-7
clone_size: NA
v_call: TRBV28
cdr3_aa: CASETISGTELYEQYF
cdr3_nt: TGTGCCAGCGAAACCATATCCGGGACAGAACTATACGAGCAGTACTTC

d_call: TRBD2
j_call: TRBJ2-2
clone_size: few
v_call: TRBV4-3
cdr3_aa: CASSQEASGLNTGELFF
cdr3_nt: TGCGCCAGCAGCCAAGAGGCTAGCGGGTTGAACACCGGGGAGCTGTTTTTT

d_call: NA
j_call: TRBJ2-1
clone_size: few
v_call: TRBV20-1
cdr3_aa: CSAHEQYNEQFF
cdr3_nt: TGCAGTGCTCACGAACAATACAATGAGCAGTTCTTC

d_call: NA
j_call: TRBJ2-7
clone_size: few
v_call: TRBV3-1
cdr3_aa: CASSQAGRVSSYEQYF
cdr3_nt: TGTGCCAGCAGCCAAGCTGGGCGGGTGAGCTCCTACGAGCAGTACTTC

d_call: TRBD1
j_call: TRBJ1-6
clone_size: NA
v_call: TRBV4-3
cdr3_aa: CASSQNTGVNSPLHF
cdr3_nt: TGCGCCAGCAGCCAAAACACAGGGGTCAATTCACCCCTCCACTTT

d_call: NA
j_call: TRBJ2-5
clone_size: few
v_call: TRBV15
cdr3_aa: CATSPGTLQYQETQYF
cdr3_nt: TGTGCCACCAGCCCCGGGACACTGCAGTACCAAGAGACCCAGTACTTC

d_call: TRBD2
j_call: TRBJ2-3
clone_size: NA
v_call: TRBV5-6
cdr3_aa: CASSFASSGGASDTQYF
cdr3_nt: TGTGCCAGCAGCTTCGCCAGTAGCGGGGGGGCCTCAGATACGCAGTATTTT

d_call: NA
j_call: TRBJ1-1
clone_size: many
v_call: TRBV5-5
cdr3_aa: CASSHRGSEAFF
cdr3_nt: TGTGCCAGCAGCCATAGGGGGTCTGAAGCTTTCTTT

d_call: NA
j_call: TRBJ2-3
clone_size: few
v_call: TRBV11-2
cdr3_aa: CASSLDGPTSYRPDTQYF
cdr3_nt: TGTGCCAGCAGCTTAGATGGGCCGACTAGTTACCGCCCAGATACGCAGTATTTT

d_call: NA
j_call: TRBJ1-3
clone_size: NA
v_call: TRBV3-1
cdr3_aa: CASSQERWPTIYF
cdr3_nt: TGTGCCAGCAGCCAGGAGCGTTGGCCGACCATATATTTT

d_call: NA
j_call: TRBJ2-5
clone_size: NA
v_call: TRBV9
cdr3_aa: CASSAQPRETQYF
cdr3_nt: TGTGCCAGCAGCGCCCAGCCTCGTGAGACCCAGTACTTC

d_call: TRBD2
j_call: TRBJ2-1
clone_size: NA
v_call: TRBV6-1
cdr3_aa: CASIPLAGYRGAVGNEQFF
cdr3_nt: TGTGCCAGCATTCCCCTAGCGGGATATAGGGGAGCAGTCGGCAATGAGCAGTTCTTC

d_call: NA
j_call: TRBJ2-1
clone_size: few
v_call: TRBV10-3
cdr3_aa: CAISEGQRSSYNEQFF
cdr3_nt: TGTGCCATCAGTGAAGGGCAGCGAAGCTCCTACAATGAGCAGTTCTTC

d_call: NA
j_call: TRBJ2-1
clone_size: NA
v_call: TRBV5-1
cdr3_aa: CASSPYERTWQFF
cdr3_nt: TGCGCCAGCAGCCCTTACGAAAGGACTTGGCAGTTCTTC

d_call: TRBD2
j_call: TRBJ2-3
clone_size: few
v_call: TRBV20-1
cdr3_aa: CSARDASSGADTQYF
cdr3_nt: TGCAGTGCTAGAGATGCGTCTAGCGGGGCCGATACGCAGTATTTT

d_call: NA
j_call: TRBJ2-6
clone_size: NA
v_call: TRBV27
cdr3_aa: CASSFSLGANVLTF
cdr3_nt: TGTGCCAGCAGTTTCAGCCTGGGGGCCAACGTCCTGACTTTC

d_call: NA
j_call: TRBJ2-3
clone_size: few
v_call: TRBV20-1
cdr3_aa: CSANLRGSQDTQYF
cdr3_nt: TGCAGTGCTAATTTGCGAGGGAGCCAAGATACGCAGTATTTT

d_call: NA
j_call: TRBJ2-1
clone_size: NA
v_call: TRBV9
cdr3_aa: CASSVVGGSVRNNEQFF
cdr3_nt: TGTGCCAGCAGCGTAGTTGGGGGATCAGTAAGAAACAATGAGCAGTTCTTC

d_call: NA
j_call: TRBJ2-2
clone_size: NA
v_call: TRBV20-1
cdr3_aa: CSARVQDGGELFF
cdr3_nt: TGCAGTGCTAGGGTACAGGACGGCGGGGAGCTGTTTTTT

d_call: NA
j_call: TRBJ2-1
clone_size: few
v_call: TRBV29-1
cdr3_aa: CSVDDSYNEQFF
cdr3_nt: TGCAGCGTTGATGACAGCTACAATGAGCAGTTCTTC

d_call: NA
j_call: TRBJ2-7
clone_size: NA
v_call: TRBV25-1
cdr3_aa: CASSDQTGSYEQYF
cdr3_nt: TGTGCCAGCAGTGACCAGACAGGTAGCTACGAGCAGTACTTC

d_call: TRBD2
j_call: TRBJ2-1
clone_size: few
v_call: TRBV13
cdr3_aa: CASSTGLAGGWYYNEQFF
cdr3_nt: TGTGCCAGCAGCACGGGACTAGCGGGAGGGTGGTACTACAATGAGCAGTTCTTC

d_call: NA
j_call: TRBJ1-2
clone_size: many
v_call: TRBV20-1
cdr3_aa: CSARDRVYGYTF
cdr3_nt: TGCAGTGCTAGAGATAGGGTCTATGGCTACACCTTC